This TCR beta chain is from a study of technical replicates of blood from several donors. The CDR3 totals 14 residues. Germline-derived CDR1 and CDR2 are MNHEY and SVGAGI. The J segment lost 6 bases and the V segment lost 0 bases, leaving 4 bases of the junction unmatched. TCRdb keeps only in-frame clones here, not all; method: immunoSEQ multiplex PCR. Here the sample spans 100,000 or so clones, approximately 94% being singletons. This chain links TRBV6-5 with TRBJ1-1; 7 bases are shared with TRBD1. The sample was T cells isolated from PBMCs. This TCR came from a human donor in good health. The CDR3 DNA reads as TGTGCCAGCAGTTACTCCAGCGGACAGGCTGAAGCTTTCTTT. This translates into CASSYSSGQAEAFF.